This is a list of T cell receptor beta chains from one sample in a study of T cells after yellow fever vaccination. TCRdb independently ran MiXCR on the 5' RACE reads; one entry per CDR3 protein. The table has 250,000 to 400,000 distinct CDR3 sequences, 3.5% to 4.5% seen once; the top ten hold just under 20%. The starting material was PBMCs, obtained 15 days after the yellow fever booster vaccination. These receptors were taken from a man between 18 and 29 years old who received the YFV17D yellow fever vaccine. Both conserved end residues are part of each CDR3. Each record gives: clone size, J gene, CDR3 length, V gene, D gene, CDR3 protein, CDR3 DNA. A D gene is named only where the DNA matches it firmly. Expanded clones get a size class; other rows say once, few or many, or leave the size out.

>many|TRBJ1-5|16|TRBV28|TRBD1
CASRIFRDSSNQPQHF
TGTGCCAGCAGGATATTCCGGGACAGCTCTAATCAGCCCCAGCATTTT
>few|TRBJ2-5|14|TRBV12-3/TRBV12-4|TRBD2
CASNPWGGEETQYF
TGTGCCAGCAACCCTTGGGGGGGGGAAGAGACCCAGTACTTC
>many|TRBJ2-1|15|TRBV12-3/TRBV12-4|.
CASSIDTSSYNEQFF
TGTGCCAGCAGTATAGACACCAGCTCCTACAATGAGCAGTTCTTC
>many|TRBJ1-2|14|TRBV6-5|.
CASSGRGHFDGYTF
TGTGCCAGCAGTGGTCGGGGGCATTTTGATGGCTACACCTTC
>few|TRBJ2-7|15|TRBV12-3/TRBV12-4|TRBD1
CASSWTGVGAGEQYF
TGTGCCAGCAGTTGGACAGGGGTCGGGGCGGGGGAGCAGTACTTC
>.|TRBJ1-2|15|TRBV7-9|.
CASRPGQSHLYGYTF
TGTGCCAGCAGACCGGGACAATCTCACCTCTATGGCTACACCTTC
>.|TRBJ2-4|18|TRBV4-3|TRBD2
CASSQDLGLAGGRYIQYF
TGCGCCAGCAGCCAAGATCTCGGACTAGCGGGGGGCCGGTACATTCAGTACTTC
>.|TRBJ2-1|14|TRBV5-1|.
CASSRRGPGNEQFF
TGCGCCAGCAGCCGGCGGGGCCCCGGCAATGAGCAGTTCTTC
>many|TRBJ2-5|13|TRBV11-2|.
CASRRLGQETQYF
TGTGCCAGCCGTAGACTAGGGCAAGAGACCCAGTACTTC
>few|TRBJ1-6|15|TRBV5-5|.
CASSLPDRDNSPLHF
TGTGCCAGCAGCCTCCCGGACAGAGACAATTCACCCCTCCACTTT
>many|TRBJ1-2|12|TRBV29-1|.
CSGSAANYGYTF
TGCAGCGGGTCGGCAGCTAACTATGGCTACACCTTC
>.|TRBJ2-7|13|TRBV6-2/TRBV6-3|.
CASSYRQFYEQYF
TGTGCCAGCAGTTACAGGCAGTTCTACGAGCAGTACTTC
>few|TRBJ2-5|13|TRBV19|.
CASTASIRETQYF
TGTGCCAGTACCGCTAGTATTCGAGAGACCCAGTACTTC
>many|TRBJ2-1|15|TRBV11-1|TRBD2
CASSPSGGGYNEQFF
TGTGCCAGCAGCCCTAGCGGGGGGGGCTACAATGAGCAGTTCTTC
>.|TRBJ2-7|15|TRBV5-1|TRBD1
CASSLGPGQGFEQYF
TGCGCCAGCAGCTTGGGGCCGGGACAGGGGTTCGAGCAGTACTTC